This is a list of T cell receptor beta chains from one sample in a study of regulatory T cells in long-lasting Graves disease. Each CDR3 protein gets one entry after TCRdb re-called the multiplex PCR reads with MiXCR. The top ten hold approximately 7.8% of the sample, which has around 420,000 distinct CDR3 sequences, 15% seen once. The data were also submitted as part of a second study, on T cells in Graves' hyperthyroidism and ophthalmopathy.

The sequencing used peripheral blood mononuclear cells (PBMCs), collected at new diagnosis, from a patient treated with antithyroid drugs. The receptors stem from a woman in her 40s with Graves disease. The conserved cysteine and the conserved F or W are not part of the CDR3 here.

CDR3 protein	J gene	V gene
SARVPGHYGYT	TRBJ1-2	TRBV20-1
ASSASGTNKYNEQF	TRBJ2-1	TRBV28
ASSFGNTEAF	TRBJ1-1	TRBV28
SVTTGYGTEAF	TRBJ1-1	TRBV29-1
ASSPDGGPPYNEQF	TRBJ2-1	TRBV7-2
ASSFLTGYTGELF	TRBJ2-2	TRBV11-2
ASSVLYGYT	TRBJ1-2	TRBV6-2/TRBV6-3
ASSLDPERTDTQY	TRBJ2-3	TRBV11-2
AISGGEGTTEAF	TRBJ1-1	TRBV10-3
ASSLRTGGEQY	TRBJ2-7	TRBV28
ASSLFTGGSYNEQF	TRBJ2-1	TRBV7-9
ASSPEGQGYYNEQF	TRBJ2-1	TRBV28
ASSQDWQGKAF	TRBJ1-1	TRBV14
ASSSGGLAGVRTGELF	TRBJ2-2	TRBV7-7
ASSPGTPAPGNEQF	TRBJ2-1	TRBV6-2/TRBV6-3
SVEETGRGFDEQF	TRBJ2-1	TRBV29-1
ASSSPGLIEQF	TRBJ2-1	TRBV12-3/TRBV12-4
ASSLVSSSGINEQF	TRBJ2-1	TRBV7-3
ASSPPGQVLYEQY	TRBJ2-7	TRBV7-9
ASRRLQNTGELF	TRBJ2-2	TRBV3-1
ASSRGPLLTEAF	TRBJ1-1	TRBV5-1
ASSREYGTNEKLF	TRBJ1-4	TRBV4-3
ASSPSQHTEAF	TRBJ1-1	TRBV12-3/TRBV12-4
ASSTDSGGGTDTQY	TRBJ2-3	TRBV5-1
ASSRDRGFSYEQY	TRBJ2-7	TRBV27
ASSFLAGGGLAGGVDTQY	TRBJ2-3	TRBV7-2
ASSSRTSGETDTQY	TRBJ2-3	TRBV12-3/TRBV12-4
ASSLYRGGNNSPLH	TRBJ1-6	TRBV28
AGSIRGQDQPQH	TRBJ1-5	TRBV13
ASSQRDGDEAF	TRBJ1-1	TRBV4-1
ASSIEREFYEQY	TRBJ2-7	TRBV5-1
ASSVTITLADEQF	TRBJ2-1	TRBV9
AWRLTGGLGGAF	TRBJ1-1	TRBV30
ASSLGRVANEQF	TRBJ2-1	TRBV13
SARDPQLAGVGETQY	TRBJ2-5	TRBV20-1
ASRTRGEIVYEQY	TRBJ2-7	TRBV27
ASSPVVRGFSYEQY	TRBJ2-7	TRBV12-3/TRBV12-4
ASSPEPGQGRRNEQF	TRBJ2-1	TRBV4-1
ASSLYTENQPQH	TRBJ1-5	TRBV7-2
SANPGTSGHNEQF	TRBJ2-1	TRBV20-1
SARDLIAGANEQF	TRBJ2-1	TRBV20-1